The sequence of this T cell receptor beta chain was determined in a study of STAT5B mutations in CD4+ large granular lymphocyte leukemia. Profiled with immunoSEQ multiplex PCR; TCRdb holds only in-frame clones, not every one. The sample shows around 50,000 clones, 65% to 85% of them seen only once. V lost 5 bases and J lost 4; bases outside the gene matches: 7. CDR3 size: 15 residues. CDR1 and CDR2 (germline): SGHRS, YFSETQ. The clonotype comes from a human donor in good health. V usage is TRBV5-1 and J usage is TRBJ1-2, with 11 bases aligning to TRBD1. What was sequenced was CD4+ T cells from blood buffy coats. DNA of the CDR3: TGCGCCAGCAGGTCGGACAGGGGGCCTCTCTATGGCTACACCTTC. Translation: CASRSDRGPLYGYTF.